Each of the 31 T cell receptor beta chains below was sequenced from the same sample in a study of T-cell reconstitution after alpha-beta-depleted transplantation in children (dated by TCRdb to about 2016). In the paper's terms, the treatment or condition label means: allogeneic hematopoietic cell transplantation with graft depleted of TCRalphabeta T cells and CD19 B cells. Library preparation used PCR. Instrument on record: Illumina HiSeq 2500. TCR library preparation used molecular barcoding, with unique molecular identifiers applied to normalize quantification of the TCRbeta repertoire. TCRdb reprocessed the public reads (quality trimming at Q25 with fastp, clone calling with MiXCR) and kept in-frame beta chains. Identical CDR3 proteins give one entry, which carries the most common genes and DNA. Recorded for this sample are about 260,000 distinct CDR3 sequences; approximately 8.9% of them occurred a single time. The ten largest clones represent roughly 6% of the sample.

The sequenced sample was PBMCs, mostly from graft donor cells, obtained 180 days after TCRalphabeta/CD19-depleted stem cell transplant. These TCRs come from a male patient younger than 18 who had a stem cell transplant for acute lymphoblastic leukemia, so the T cells may come from the graft donor.

This clonotype was recorded many times. The V and J genes are TRBV6-2 or TRBV6-3 and TRBJ2-1; D ambiguous. Germline V gene data show CDR1 as MNHEY and CDR2 as SVGEGT. This CDR3 is 12 amino acids long. Trimming took off 4 bases at V and 4 bases at J, with 5 bases between the two ends. CDR3: CASSFSYNEQFF. DNA for the CDR3: TGTGCCAGCAGTTTCTCATACAATGAGCAGTTCTTC.

This clonotype has ten or more counts. V gene TRBV3-1 combines with J gene TRBJ2-3; D possibly uses TRBD1 or TRBD2 (6 bases each). CDR1 and CDR2 from the germline V gene are LGHDT and YNNKEL (reference sequence). The CDR3 covers 17 residues. Trimming shortened V by 0 bases and J by 5 bases, and 18 bases separated the two germline ends. The CDR3 loop reads CASSQELGGRARDTQYF. Written as DNA, the CDR3 is TGTGCCAGCAGCCAAGAGCTAGGGGGGCGGGCTAGAGATACGCAGTATTTT.

V is TRBV5-6 and J is TRBJ2-1, with 7 bases fitting TRBD1. This CDR3 comprises 18 residues. The ends lost 7 bases at V and 2 bases at J; junction bases unmatched: 18. Germline CDR1 is SGHDT and CDR2 is YYEEEE. For the CDR3, the DNA is TGTGCCAGCGGCCCGGGACAGAGACCGGGACCCACCTACAATGAGCAGTTCTTC. It is translated as CASGPGQRPGPTYNEQFF.

In its sample, this clonotype was seen a few times. The chain recombines TRBV24-1 with TRBJ2-2; D uncertain. Germline CDR1 KGHDR, CDR2 SFDVKD. CDR3 length: 12 residues. Deletions cut 9 bases from V and 1 base from J, with 5 bases between. The CDR3 DNA reads TGTGCCACCGGGGAGAACACCGGGGAGCTGTTTTTT. Its protein product is CATGENTGELFF.

This clonotype was detected many times. The chain links TRBV19 to TRBJ2-7, with 7 bases that match TRBD1. J gave up 2 bases and V 4 bases, and 5 bases lay outside the gene matches. The CDR3 has 14 amino acids. Per the germline V gene, CDR1 is LNHDA and CDR2 is SQIVND (reference sequence). Written as DNA, the CDR3 is TGTGCCAGTAGTACTTGGGGACAGACCTACGAGCAGTACTTC. Translating gives CASSTWGQTYEQYF.

This clonotype was detected ten times or more. V usage is TRBV16 and J usage is TRBJ1-2; D might be TRBD1 (5 bases). Germline CDR1 KGHSY, CDR2 FQNENV. The CDR3 is 12 amino acids. V lost 3 bases and J 6 bases, leaving 8 bases between the germline ends. DNA for the CDR3: TGTGCCAGCAGCCATCAGGGAAATGGCTACACCTTC. It encodes CASSHQGNGYTF.

There are many counts of this clonotype. The J gene is TRBJ2-7, the V gene TRBV5-1; TRBD2 matches 7 bases. The CDR3 is made up of 15 amino acids. The germline CDR1 and CDR2 sequences are SGHRS and YFSETQ. Trimming at V came to 0 bases and at J to 3 bases, leaving 6 bases not matched to a gene. Written as DNA, the CDR3 is TGCGCCAGCAGCTTGGTGGCGGGAGTGGGCTACGAGCAGTACTTC. It yields the protein CASSLVAGVGYEQYF.

At least ten counts were recorded for this clonotype. The J gene is TRBJ1-5, the V gene TRBV28; a weak D match, TRBD1 (5 bases). Trimming took 10 bases from V and 4 from J, leaving 8 bases between them. This CDR3 has 11 amino acids. From germline, CDR1 is MDHEN and CDR2 SYDVKM. As DNA, the CDR3 is TGTGCCACGGGGGGTAATCAGCCCCAGCATTTT. It yields the protein CATGGNQPQHF.

This clonotype was observed many times. The J gene is TRBJ2-2, the V gene TRBV7-9; a weak D match, TRBD2 (5 bases). Germline-derived CDR1 and CDR2 are SEHNR and FQNEAQ (reference sequence). The ends were cut back, 1 base at V and 0 bases at J, with 9 bases in the middle. The CDR3 extends over 16 amino acids. CDR3: CASSLEGRANTGELFF. CDR3 sequence (DNA): TGTGCCAGCAGCTTAGAAGGGAGAGCGAACACCGGGGAGCTGTTTTTT. The full variable domain, completed using reference TRBV7-9 and TRBJ2-2, is DTGVSQNPRHKITKRGQNVTFRCDPISEHNRLYWYRQTLGQGPEFLTYFQNEAQLEKSRLLSDRFSAERPKGSFSTLEIQRTEQGDSAMYLCASSLEGRANTGELFFGEGSRLTVL.

This clonotype occurred many times. The genes are TRBV16 and TRBJ1-2; 7 bases are shared with TRBD1. Germline trimming cut 4 bases from V and 8 bases from J; bases unmatched to any gene: 10. There are 14 residues in the CDR3. The germline V gene encodes CDR1 KGHSY and CDR2 FQNENV. CDR3 in DNA: TGTGCCAGCAGCCTCAAACAGGGGACTGGCGGCTACACCTTC. This encodes CASSLKQGTGGYTF.

This clonotype was counted many times. The chain couples TRBV14 to TRBJ1-1; D not certain. Germline values: CDR1 SGHDN, CDR2 FVKESK. Trimming cost V 3 bases and J 0 bases, with 14 bases left between them. The CDR3 contains 16 residues. This chain's CDR3 is CASSHRFGAMNTEAFF. CDR3 sequence (DNA): TGTGCCAGCAGCCATAGATTTGGAGCAATGAACACTGAAGCTTTCTTT.

Many counts were recorded for this clonotype. The CDR3 spells CASSSQVWSSGANVLTF. CDR3 nucleotide sequence: TGTGCCAGCAGCTCACAGGTTTGGAGCTCTGGGGCCAACGTCCTGACTTTC. The chain is built from TRBV5-5 and TRBJ2-6, with a weak D call TRBD1 (5 bases). The ends were cut back, 3 bases at V and 0 bases at J, with 13 bases in the middle. The length of the CDR3 is 17 residues. The germline gives CDR1 SGHKS, CDR2 YYEKEE (reference sequence).

This clonotype was observed many times. The chain links TRBV29-1 to TRBJ2-7; TRBD1 might be the D (5 bases). Trimming shortened V by 4 bases and J by 0 bases, and 10 bases separated the two germline ends. The CDR3 runs 13 residues. Per the germline V gene, CDR1 is SQVTM and CDR2 is ANQGSEA. CDR3 DNA: TGCAGCGTTGTGGCAGGGTCCTCCTACGAGCAGTACTTC. This codes for CSVVAGSSYEQYF.

This clonotype was observed many times. V gene TRBV7-3 combines with J gene TRBJ2-5, with 8 bases identical to TRBD2. Germline CDR1 reads SGHTA; CDR2 reads FQGTGA. The CDR3 runs to 16 residues. With V trimmed by 5 bases and J by 2 bases, 10 bases remained unmatched. CDR3 residues: CASSLGPRGGQETQYF. The CDR3 DNA reads as TGTGCCAGCAGCCTCGGACCCCGCGGGGGGCAAGAGACCCAGTACTTC.

This clonotype showed up many times. The J gene is TRBJ2-7, the V gene TRBV25-1; TRBD2 agrees at 7 bases. The CDR3 is 14 residues long. Germline lookup yields CDR1 MGHDK and CDR2 SYGVNS. The ends lost 5 bases at V and 3 bases at J; junction bases unmatched: 7. The CDR3 loop is CASSPRGEYYEQYF. CDR3 in DNA: TGTGCCAGCAGTCCCCGGGGGGAGTACTACGAGCAGTACTTC.

This clonotype was seen at least ten times. This sequence joins TRBV2 and TRBJ2-2; no firm D call. V lost 6 bases to trimming and J lost 6 bases, with 8 bases between them. Germline CDR1 is SNHLY and CDR2 is FYNNEI. The CDR3 spans 12 residues. CDR3 in DNA: TGTGCCAGCAGCCGGACGGCCGGGGAGCTGTTTTTT. This gives the protein CASSRTAGELFF.

Many counts were recorded for this clonotype. DNA of the CDR3: TGTGCCAGCTCACCACTCCGGGATGCGAAACTGTTTTTT. It specifies CASSPLRDAKLFF. This chain connects TRBV18 to TRBJ1-4; no reliable D call. Germline CDR1 is KGHSH and CDR2 is LQKENI. This CDR3 is built from 13 residues. Trimming cost V 1 base and J 11 bases, with 11 bases left between them.

This clonotype was found many times. This chain uses TRBV3-1 with TRBJ2-1, with 8 bases matching TRBD2. The CDR3 spans 13 residues. Looked up from germline, CDR1 is LGHDT and CDR2 is YNNKEL (reference sequence). V shed 5 bases, J shed 8 bases, and the junction held 5 bases outside the gene matches. CDR3 DNA: TGTGCCAGCAGCGAGACTAGCGAACATGAGCAGTTCTTC. This codes for CASSETSEHEQFF.

This clonotype was observed at least ten times. V usage is TRBV20-1 and J usage is TRBJ1-5; D ambiguous. The CDR3 loop spans 17 amino acids. Germline loops: CDR1 DFQATT, CDR2 SNEGSKA (reference sequence). The V and J ends lost 1 base and 0 bases respectively, with 16 bases between them. CDR3 protein: CSARGGGWSYSNQPQHF. The CDR3 bases are TGCAGTGCTAGAGGGGGTGGTTGGTCCTATAGCAATCAGCCCCAGCATTTT.

Ten or more counts support this clonotype. The rearrangement links TRBV7-2 to TRBJ1-1; 10 bases are shared with TRBD1. V was pared by 6 bases and J by 6 bases, with 7 bases of the junction left unmatched. CDR1 SGHTA and CDR2 FQGNSA come from the germline V gene. The CDR3 loop spans 14 amino acids. The CDR3 sequence: CASSPDRGRAEAFF. CDR3 sequence (DNA): TGTGCCAGCAGTCCCGACAGGGGGCGAGCTGAAGCTTTCTTT.

A few counts support this clonotype. The CDR3 DNA sequence: TGTGCCAGCAGTCTACCAGGGGCTGGAAACACCATATATTTT. Translated: CASSLPGAGNTIYF. J is TRBJ1-3 and V is TRBV13; perhaps TRBD1 as D (6 bases). This CDR3 region has 14 residues. Trimming cost V 6 bases and J 2 bases, with 11 bases left between them. Germline lookup yields CDR1 PRHDT and CDR2 FYEKMQ (reference sequence).

The CDR3 region is CASSPPGGQNTGELFF. The CDR3 region has the DNA TGTGCCAGCTCACCACCGGGGGGCCAGAACACCGGGGAGCTGTTTTTT. The V and J genes are TRBV18 and TRBJ2-2; perhaps D is TRBD1 or TRBD2 (6 bases each). V was cut by 0 bases and J by 1 base, with 9 bases left in between. The length of the CDR3 is 16 residues. Germline-derived CDR1 and CDR2 are KGHSH and LQKENI.

At least ten counts were recorded for this clonotype. The chain combines TRBV6-1 with TRBJ2-4; TRBD1 or TRBD2 may be the D gene (5 bases each). Trimming stripped 6 bases from V and 3 bases from J, with 12 bases between. Germline V gives CDR1 MNHNS, CDR2 SASEGT. The length of the CDR3 is 14 residues. In nucleotides, the CDR3 is TGTGCCAGCAGCTCCGGGACCTTCAAAAACATTCAGTACTTC. Its translation: CASSSGTFKNIQYF.

As to this clonotype: A much larger clone differs from this one at a single base, so this may be a read error. The rearrangement joins TRBV27 to TRBJ2-1; no clear D. This CDR3 comprises 15 residues. Per the germline V gene, CDR1 is MNHEY and CDR2 is SMNVEV (reference sequence). The CDR3 DNA follows: TGTGCCAGCAGTTTATCGATCAGCTCCTACAATGAGGAGTTCTTC. This codes for CASSLSISSYNEEFF.

The CDR3 DNA is TGCAGTGCTGGCGGGCTAGACTCCTACGAGCAGTACTTC. This codes for CSAGGLDSYEQYF. This chain joins TRBV20-1 and TRBJ2-7, with a tentative D call TRBD2 (5 bases). The CDR3 covers 13 residues. Trimming pared 5 bases from V and 0 bases from J, leaving 11 bases between. Germline-derived CDR1 and CDR2 are DFQATT and SNEGSKA (reference sequence).

This clonotype was counted at least ten times. The gene calls are TRBV18 and TRBJ2-2; D possibly uses TRBD1 or TRBD2 (5 bases each). Germline-derived CDR1 and CDR2 are KGHSH and LQKENI. This CDR3 has 17 amino acids. Trimming shortened V by 6 bases and J by 1 base, and 18 bases separated the two germline ends. The CDR3: CASSPGTQMQNTGELFF. DNA for the CDR3: TGTGCCAGCTCGCCCGGGACCCAAATGCAGAACACCGGGGAGCTGTTTTTT.

This clonotype came up many times. The rearrangement uses TRBV2 and TRBJ2-1, with 14 bases identical to TRBD2. V shed 2 bases and J 9 bases; nucleotides not matched to a gene: 9. Germline V gene lookup returns CDR1 SNHLY and CDR2 FYNNEI. CDR3 length: 17 amino acids. DNA for the CDR3: TGTGCCAGCAGTGAACCAAAGGGACTAGCGGGAGCGGGTGAGCAGTTCTTC. It encodes CASSEPKGLAGAGEQFF.

At least ten counts were recorded for this clonotype. This chain links TRBV11-3 with TRBJ2-2, with D unresolved. The germline V and J ends were trimmed by 3 bases and 6 bases, with 8 bases remaining between them. From germline, CDR1 is SGHNT and CDR2 YENEEA. This CDR3 spans 13 amino acids. The CDR3 sequence: CASSFTEAGELFF. As DNA, the CDR3 is TGTGCCAGCAGCTTCACCGAGGCCGGGGAGCTGTTTTTT. The variable domain in full, with the rest retrieved from reference TRBV11-3 and TRBJ2-2, is EAGVVQSPRYKIIEKKQPVAFWCNPISGHNTLYWYLQNLGQGPELLIRYENEEAVDDSQLPKDRFSAERLKGVDSTLKIQPAELGDSAVYLCASSFTEAGELFFGEGSRLTVL.

The table lists this clonotype with a few counts. The germline gene is not matched at one end of the junction; a read error may be the cause. V is TRBV12-3 or TRBV12-4 and J is TRBJ2-4; the D gene is possibly TRBD2 (5 bases). The CDR3 covers 18 residues. The CDR3 region has the DNA TGTGCCTGCAGTCCACCTTATGGACTGGTTGCGGGCAAAAACATTCAGTACTTC. This encodes CACSPPYGLVAGKNIQYF.

In its sample, this clonotype was seen many times. The rearrangement joins TRBV12-3 or TRBV12-4 to TRBJ2-3; TRBD2 aligns across 9 bases. Unmatched junction bases numbered 3, after V lost 6 bases and J lost 2 bases. This CDR3 is built from 14 residues. DNA of the CDR3: TGTGCCAGCAGAAGGACTAGCGCCACAGATACGCAGTATTTT. It yields the protein CASRRTSATDTQYF.

This clonotype was recorded many times. The J gene is TRBJ2-5, the V gene TRBV9; TRBD1 might be the D (5 bases). V lost 3 bases to trimming and J lost 2 bases, with 8 bases between them. The CDR3 extends over 13 amino acids. The germline V gene encodes CDR1 SGDLS and CDR2 YYNGEE. CDR3 bases: TGTGCCAGCAGCGCTAGACAGCAAGAGACCCAGTACTTC. Residues: CASSARQQETQYF.